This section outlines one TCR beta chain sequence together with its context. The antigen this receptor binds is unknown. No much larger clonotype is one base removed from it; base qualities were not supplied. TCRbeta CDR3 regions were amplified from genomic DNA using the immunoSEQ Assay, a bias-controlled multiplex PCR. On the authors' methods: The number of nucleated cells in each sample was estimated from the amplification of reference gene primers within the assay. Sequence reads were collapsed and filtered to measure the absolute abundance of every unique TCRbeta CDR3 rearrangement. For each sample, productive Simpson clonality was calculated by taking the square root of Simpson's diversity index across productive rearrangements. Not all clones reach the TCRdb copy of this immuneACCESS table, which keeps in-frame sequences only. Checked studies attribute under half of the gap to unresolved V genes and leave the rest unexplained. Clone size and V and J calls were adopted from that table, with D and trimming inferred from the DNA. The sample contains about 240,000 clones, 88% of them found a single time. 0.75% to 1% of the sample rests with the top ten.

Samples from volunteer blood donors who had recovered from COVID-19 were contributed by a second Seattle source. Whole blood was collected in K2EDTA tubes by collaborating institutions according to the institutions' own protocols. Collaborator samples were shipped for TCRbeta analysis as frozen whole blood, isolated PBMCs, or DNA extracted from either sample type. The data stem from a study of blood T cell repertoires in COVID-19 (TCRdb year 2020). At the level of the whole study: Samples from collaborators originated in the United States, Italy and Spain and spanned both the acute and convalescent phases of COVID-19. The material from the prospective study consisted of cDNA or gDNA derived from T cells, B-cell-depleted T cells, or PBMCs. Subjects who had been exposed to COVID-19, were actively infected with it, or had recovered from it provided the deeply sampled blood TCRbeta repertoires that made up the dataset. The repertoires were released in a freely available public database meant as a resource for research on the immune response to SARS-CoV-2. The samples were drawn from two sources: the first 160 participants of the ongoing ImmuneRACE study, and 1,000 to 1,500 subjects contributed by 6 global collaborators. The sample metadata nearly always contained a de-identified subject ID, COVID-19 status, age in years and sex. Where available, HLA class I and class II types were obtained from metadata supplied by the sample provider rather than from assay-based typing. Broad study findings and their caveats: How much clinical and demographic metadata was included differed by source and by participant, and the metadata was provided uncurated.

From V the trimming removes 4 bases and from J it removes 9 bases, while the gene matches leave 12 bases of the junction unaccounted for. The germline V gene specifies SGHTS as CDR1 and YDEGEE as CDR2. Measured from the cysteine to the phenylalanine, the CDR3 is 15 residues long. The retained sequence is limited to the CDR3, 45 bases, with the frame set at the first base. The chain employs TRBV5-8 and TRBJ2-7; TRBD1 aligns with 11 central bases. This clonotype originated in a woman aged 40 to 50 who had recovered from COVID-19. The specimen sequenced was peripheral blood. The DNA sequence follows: TGTGCCAGCAGCCCCCGGGACAGGGGGGCCCGAGTGCAGTACTTC. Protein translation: CASSPRDRGARVQYF. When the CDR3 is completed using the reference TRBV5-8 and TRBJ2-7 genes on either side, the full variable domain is EAGVTQSPTHLIKTRGQQATLRCSPISGHTSVYWYQQALGLGLQFLLWYDEGEERNRGNFPPRFSGRQFPNYSSELNVNALELEDSALYLCASSPRDRGARVQYFGPGTRLTVT.